This T cell receptor (beta chain) was sequenced for a study of T cell responses to AZD1222 COVID-19 vaccine. Study outcomes and limitations: Seropositive at baseline were only a handful of AZD1222 recipients. Clonal diversity may have been underestimated, and the donors were mostly white British, with more females than males. Among vaccine-associated CD4 TCRs, coverage spanned spike, with dominance at 160-218 and 743-854.

Data came from immunoSEQ multiplex PCR; TCRdb stores just in-frame clones and leaves some out. The sample holds over 100,000 clones; 84% are singletons and the top ten take about a sixth. To note about this clone: Its antigen is currently unknown.

The germline V gene encodes CDR1 MNHEY and CDR2 SVGAGI. This CDR3 spans 14 amino acids. V gave up 2 bases and J gave up 6 bases, with 11 bases separating them. This TCR came from an adult in good health. This specimen consisted of peripheral blood, obtained on day 0 of AZD1222 vaccination. V is TRBV6-5 and J is TRBJ1-5; TRBD1 is a possible D gene (5 bases). CDR3 DNA sequence: TGTGCCAGCAGTTACAGGGTCGGGGGTCAGCCCCAGCATTTT. This codes for CASSYRVGGQPQHF.